The entry that follows covers one T cell receptor (beta chain) sequence. Only in-frame clones appear in the TCRdb table, and some are missing; sequencing was by immunoSEQ multiplex PCR. The table includes around 78,000 clones, more than 60% detected once. The CDR3 extends over 15 amino acids. The ends were cut back, 3 bases at V and 0 bases at J, with 12 bases in the middle. Per the germline V gene, CDR1 is SGHAT and CDR2 is FQNNGV. The data derive from a study of radiotherapy plus CTLA-4 blockade in lung cancer. This chain links TRBV11-2 with TRBJ2-7; D is perhaps TRBD2 (6 bases). The material sequenced was peripheral blood, taken from a patient treated with radiotherapy plus ipilimumab. The sequence derives from a human donor with non-small cell lung cancer who had a partial response to radiotherapy plus ipilimumab. Some clones in this sample may be carry-over from other donors' samples. The CDR3 is CASSFGGANSYEQYF. The CDR3 nucleotides are TGTGCCAGCAGCTTTGGAGGGGCGAACTCCTACGAGCAGTACTTC.